The 31 T cell receptor beta chains in this list originate from one sample, sequenced in a study of blood T cell repertoires in COVID-19. Only in-frame clones appear in the TCRdb table, and some are missing; sequencing was by immunoSEQ multiplex PCR. The repertoire holds fewer than 300,000 clones, with over 70% as singletons. Sequencing was done on a sample of peripheral blood. These receptors originate from a man at least 80 years old with acute or convalescent COVID-19.

The chain carries TRBV2 and TRBJ2-1; TRBD1 might be the D (6 bases). From germline, CDR1 is SNHLY and CDR2 FYNNEI. V lost 4 bases to trimming and J lost 5 bases, with 15 bases between them. CDR3 length equals 15 residues. This chain's CDR3 is CASSAAGTKNNEQFF. The CDR3 nucleotides are TGTGCCAGCAGTGCGGCCGGGACAAAAAACAATGAGCAGTTCTTC.

The chain couples TRBV4-1 to TRBJ2-1, with D perhaps TRBD2 (6 bases). There are 16 residues in the CDR3. The V end lost 6 bases, the J end lost 4 bases, and 19 bases lay between the germline ends. Germline lookup yields CDR1 MGHRA and CDR2 YSYEKL. The CDR3 spells CASRHTTGTAYNEQFF. Written as DNA, the CDR3 is TGCGCCAGCAGGCACACAACCGGGACTGCGTACAATGAGCAGTTCTTC.

This chain links TRBV10-3 with TRBJ2-1; 7 bases are a match to TRBD2. Germline loops: CDR1 ENHRY, CDR2 SYGVKD. This CDR3 has 16 amino acids. Trimming took 4 bases from V and 1 from J; bases not matched to a gene: 7. CDR3 protein: CAISGPGGRSYNEQFF. Here the CDR3 DNA reads TGTGCCATCAGTGGACCCGGGGGGAGATCCTACAATGAGCAGTTCTTC.

V is TRBV5-1 and J is TRBJ2-7; 8 bases line up with TRBD2. With V trimmed by 6 bases and J by 1 base, 15 bases remained unmatched. The CDR3 has 17 residues. The germline CDR1 and CDR2 sequences are SGHRS and YFSETQ. This CDR3 is CASTKWGGRTKSYEQYF. As DNA, the CDR3 is TGCGCCAGCACCAAGTGGGGCGGGAGGACTAAATCCTACGAGCAGTACTTC.

The chain couples TRBV28 to TRBJ1-3; TRBD1 might be the D (5 bases). V lost 3 bases, J lost 0 bases, and 18 bases lay in between. The CDR3 is made up of 18 amino acids. CDR1 is MDHEN and CDR2 is SYDVKM in the germline V gene. CDR3 in DNA: TGTGCCAGCAGTTTTGTGGGCAGGGTGATTACCTCTGGAAACACCATATATTTT. It specifies CASSFVGRVITSGNTIYF.

This rearrangement joins TRBV10-3 to TRBJ2-1; maybe TRBD1 (5 bases). Germline lookup yields CDR1 ENHRY and CDR2 SYGVKD. The CDR3 is 14 residues long. The V end lost 7 bases, the J end lost 0 bases, and 10 bases lay between the germline ends. The CDR3 DNA reads as TGTGCCATCATGGGGCAGGGCTCCTACAATGAGCAGTTCTTC. Translation gives CAIMGQGSYNEQFF.

This clone was counted only a few times. The gene calls are TRBV5-1 and TRBJ2-7; maybe TRBD2 (5 bases). The CDR3 is made up of 14 amino acids. The germline CDR1 and CDR2 sequences are SGHRS and YFSETQ. Trimming removed 5 bases from V and 0 bases from J, with 12 bases in between. CDR3 in DNA: TGCGCCAGCAGTGTTCCGGGGAACTCCTACGAGCAGTACTTC. Encoded protein: CASSVPGNSYEQYF. Based on the CDR3 plus reference TRBV5-1 and TRBJ2-7, the full variable domain is KAGVTQTPRYLIKTRGQQVTLSCSPISGHRSVSWYQQTPGQGLQFLFEYFSETQRNKGNFPGRFSGRQFSNSRSEMNVSTLELGDSALYLCASSVPGNSYEQYFGPGTRLTVT.

The chain combines TRBV19 with TRBJ1-3, with TRBD1 matching over 8 bases. CDR3 length: 15 amino acids. Per germline, CDR1 LNHDA and CDR2 SQIVND (reference sequence). With V trimmed by 9 bases and J by 1 base, 8 bases remained unmatched. CDR3 loop: CASGTGLSSGNTIYF. The CDR3, as DNA: TGTGCCAGCGGGACAGGTTTGAGTTCTGGAAACACCATATATTTT.

In its sample, this clone was seen once. This chain links TRBV5-8 with TRBJ2-7; 8 bases are a match to TRBD1. This CDR3 has 14 amino acids. CDR1 SGHTS and CDR2 YDEGEE come from the germline V gene. The V gene end was trimmed by 4 bases and the J gene end by 2 bases; junction bases not matched to a gene: 5. The CDR3 protein is CASSPGQGPYEQYF. The CDR3 DNA reads as TGTGCCAGCAGCCCCGGACAGGGCCCCTACGAGCAGTACTTC.

The sample holds one count of this clone. The chain links TRBV3-1 (or the pseudogene TRBV3-2) to TRBJ2-3; TRBD2 agrees at 9 bases. After removal of 3 bases from V and 3 bases from J, the junction contained 10 bases not matched to a gene. The CDR3 has 17 residues. Germline assignment: CDR1 LGHDT and CDR2 YNNKEL (reference sequence). CDR3 DNA sequence: TGTGCCAGCAGCCATACCTCGGGCGGGGGGGCGACAGATACGCAGTATTTT. It is translated as CASSHTSGGGATDTQYF.

The chain links TRBV10-1 to TRBJ2-2, with 8 bases identical to TRBD2. Looked up from germline, CDR1 is WNHNN and CDR2 is SYGVQD (reference sequence). V dropped 4 bases and J dropped 5; count of bases not matched to a gene: 15. The CDR3 is 18 amino acids. CDR3 sequence: CASSGPGLESGGTGELFF. The CDR3, as DNA: TGCGCCAGCAGTGGCCCGGGACTAGAAAGCGGAGGAACCGGGGAGCTGTTTTTT.

The V gene is TRBV19, the J gene TRBJ2-1; TRBD2 is a possible D gene (6 bases). V lost 8 bases and J lost 8, with 19 bases in between. Germline CDR1 and CDR2: LNHDA and SQIVND (reference sequence). CDR3 length: 14 amino acids. The CDR3 is CASGGRGDRDEQFF. In DNA form, the CDR3 reads TGTGCCAGTGGAGGTCGCGGGGATCGCGATGAGCAGTTCTTC.

The rearrangement joins TRBV28 to TRBJ2-2; D unresolved. V lost 4 bases and J 4 bases, leaving 4 bases between the germline ends. CDR3 size: 12 residues. The germline V gene has CDR1 MDHEN and CDR2 SYDVKM. The CDR3 loop reads CASSSPTGELFF. CDR3 in DNA: TGTGCCAGCAGTTCTCCCACCGGGGAGCTGTTTTTT.

This chain uses TRBV7-2 with TRBJ1-1; D is unresolved. CDR1 and CDR2 from the germline V gene are SGHTA and FQGNSA. V gave up 5 bases and J gave up 8 bases, with 9 bases separating them. This CDR3 is 11 amino acids long. CDR3 sequence (DNA): TGTGCCAGCAGCCTACCGGGAGAAGCTTTCTTT. Its protein product is CASSLPGEAFF.

This clone came up a few times. The chain employs TRBV29-1 and TRBJ2-1; D is perhaps TRBD1 (6 bases). Trimming cost V 3 bases and J 6 bases, with 18 bases left between them. Germline V gene lookup returns CDR1 SQVTM and CDR2 ANQGSEA. This CDR3 contains 15 residues. CDR3 residues: CSVDPPGWDTNEQFF. The CDR3 DNA reads TGCAGCGTTGACCCCCCAGGGTGGGACACCAATGAGCAGTTCTTC.

The chain carries TRBV5-1 and TRBJ2-2, with D possibly being TRBD1 (6 bases). The germline gives CDR1 SGHRS, CDR2 YFSETQ. V dropped 4 bases and J dropped 4 bases, with 14 bases sitting between them. CDR3 length: 15 residues. CDR3 DNA: TGCGCCAGCAGCCGTTCCCAGGGGTCCACCGGGGAGCTGTTTTTT. This codes for CASSRSQGSTGELFF.

Only one count was recorded for this clone. Here the CDR3 reads CASSVQGANQRGEQFF. CDR3 bases: TGTGCCAGCAGCGTCCAGGGAGCGAACCAGCGGGGTGAGCAGTTCTTC. The rearrangement links TRBV9 to TRBJ2-1; 7 bases map to TRBD2. Trimming at V came to 2 bases and at J to 9 bases, leaving 14 bases not matched to a gene. The CDR3 contains 16 residues. Germline V gene lookup returns CDR1 SGDLS and CDR2 YYNGEE.

The chain links TRBV18 to TRBJ1-1, with D possibly TRBD1 on 6 matching bases. The CDR3 is 15 residues long. Germline lookup yields CDR1 KGHSH and CDR2 LQKENI. Trimming cost V 4 bases and J 5 bases, with 17 bases left between them. The CDR3 coding sequence is TGTGCCAGCTCACTCCGACAGGTCCGGAGGACTGAAGCTTTCTTT. Protein sequence: CASSLRQVRRTEAFF.

The rearrangement links TRBV5-1 to TRBJ2-4; 9 bases line up with TRBD1. With 4 bases clipped from V and 8 bases from J, the junction kept 7 bases outside the gene matches. In germline, CDR1 is SGHRS, CDR2 YFSETQ. CDR3 size: 14 residues. Here the CDR3 reads CASSRTGDGDIQYF. In DNA form, the CDR3 reads TGCGCCAGCAGCAGGACAGGGGATGGTGACATTCAGTACTTC. Complete variable domain (other parts from reference TRBV5-1 and TRBJ2-4): KAGVTQTPRYLIKTRGQQVTLSCSPISGHRSVSWYQQTPGQGLQFLFEYFSETQRNKGNFPGRFSGRQFSNSRSEMNVSTLELGDSALYLCASSRTGDGDIQYFGAGTRLSVL.

This chain connects TRBV5-5 to TRBJ1-5, with D possibly being TRBD1 (5 bases). V was shortened by 0 bases and J by 4 bases, with 14 bases between the two germline ends. This CDR3 is 16 amino acids long. The V gene's germline CDR1 is SGHKS and CDR2 YYEKEE (reference sequence). The DNA for the CDR3 is TGTGCCAGCAGCTTGGGAGCGGGGCGGGATAATCAGCCCCAGCATTTT. It codes for CASSLGAGRDNQPQHF.

The chain links TRBV7-9 to TRBJ2-6; D unclear. This CDR3 has 15 residues. V was pared by 3 bases and J by 4 bases, with 10 bases between. Germline V gene sequence: CDR1 SEHNR, CDR2 FQNEAQ (reference sequence). CDR3 nucleotide sequence: TGTGCCAGCAGCTTCACCGGCGGAGGGGCCAACGTCCTGACTTTC. This gives the protein CASSFTGGGANVLTF.

CDR3 sequence (DNA): TGTGCCAGCAGTTGGCCAACGACAGATACGCAGTATTTT. It yields the protein CASSWPTTDTQYF. This chain uses TRBV12-3 or TRBV12-4 with TRBJ2-3; no firm D call. The CDR3 has 13 amino acids. The V end was cut by 4 bases, the J end by 3 bases, with 8 bases between.

The genes are TRBV11-2 and TRBJ2-5; D might be TRBD2 (5 bases). This CDR3 has 15 residues. V was clipped by 2 bases and J by 3 bases, with 13 bases between them. Per the germline V gene, CDR1 is SGHAT and CDR2 is FQNNGV. The CDR3 region has the DNA TGTGCCAGCAGCTTACCCCAAGCGGATAAAGAGACCCAGTACTTC. Protein: CASSLPQADKETQYF.

The chain links TRBV18 to TRBJ1-2; unclear D gene. The CDR3 covers 16 residues. Trimming took off 3 bases at V and 4 bases at J, with 18 bases between the two ends. CDR1 KGHSH and CDR2 LQKENI come from the germline V gene. The CDR3 region has the DNA TGTGCCAGCTCACCCCAACAGATAATCAACAGCTATGGCTACACCTTC. As protein: CASSPQQIINSYGYTF.

This clone was seen only a few times. The V and J genes are TRBV7-9 and TRBJ1-4, with D perhaps matching TRBD1 (6 bases). The length of the CDR3 is 16 residues. With 1 base removed from V and 7 bases from J, the gap between germline ends came to 16 bases. Germline CDR1 and CDR2: SEHNR and FQNEAQ (reference sequence). The CDR3 reads CASSLEGGVPTEKLFF. For the CDR3, the DNA is TGTGCCAGCAGCTTAGAAGGGGGTGTGCCTACTGAAAAACTGTTTTTT. Looking up the rest from reference TRBV7-9 and TRBJ1-4 gives the full variable domain: DTGVSQNPRHKITKRGQNVTFRCDPISEHNRLYWYRQTLGQGPEFLTYFQNEAQLEKSRLLSDRFSAERPKGSFSTLEIQRTEQGDSAMYLCASSLEGGVPTEKLFFGSGTQLSVL.

The chain employs TRBV5-1 and TRBJ2-2, with a tentative D call TRBD1 (5 bases). The germline gives CDR1 SGHRS, CDR2 YFSETQ. The CDR3 runs to 15 residues. Trimming took off 3 bases at V and 6 bases at J, with 15 bases between the two ends. CDR3 loop: CASSSRTDSSGELFF. The DNA for the CDR3 is TGCGCCAGCAGCTCCAGGACCGACAGCTCCGGGGAGCTGTTTTTT.

The CDR3 here is CASSRGVREAGYTF. The DNA of the CDR3 is TGTGCCAGCAGTCGAGGGGTCAGGGAGGCAGGCTACACCTTC. This chain connects TRBV6-5 to TRBJ1-2; D is perhaps TRBD1 (5 bases). This CDR3 is 14 amino acids long. Germline V gene data show CDR1 as MNHEY and CDR2 as SVGAGI. Trimming removed 5 bases from V and 8 bases from J, with 18 bases in between.

V is TRBV18 and J is TRBJ2-5, with TRBD1 matching over 7 bases. There are 14 residues in the CDR3. Per germline, CDR1 KGHSH and CDR2 LQKENI. The J segment lost 1 base and the V segment lost 3 bases, leaving 2 bases of the junction unmatched. CDR3 bases: TGTGCCAGCTCACCCCGGGACAGCCAAGAGACCCAGTACTTC. It codes for CASSPRDSQETQYF.

Only one count was recorded for this clone. Within the sample, other DNA sequences also encode this same CDR3. The V call is TRBV20-1, the J call TRBJ2-5; D is unresolved. Germline V gene data show CDR1 as DFQATT and CDR2 as SNEGSKA (reference sequence). V was cut by 4 bases and J by 3 bases, with 6 bases left in between. The CDR3 sequence is 11 residues long. The CDR3, as DNA: TGCAGTGCTAAAACAGAAGAGACCCAGTACTTC. Protein product: CSAKTEETQYF.

The chain links TRBV27 to TRBJ2-3, with 10 positions matching TRBD2. This CDR3 is 17 amino acids long. Unmatched junction bases numbered 9, after V lost 4 bases and J lost 2 bases. CDR1 MNHEY and CDR2 SMNVEV come from the germline V gene (reference sequence). CDR3 nucleotide sequence: TGTGCCAGCAGTTCCAGGACTAGCGGAACTTACACAGATACGCAGTATTTT. It is translated as CASSSRTSGTYTDTQYF.

The chain has TRBV5-5 and TRBJ1-1; D not resolved. Trimming cost V 2 bases and J 0 bases, with 11 bases left between them. The CDR3 spans 15 residues. In germline, CDR1 is SGHKS, CDR2 YYEKEE (reference sequence). CDR3 DNA: TGTGCCAGCAGCTTCAACCGGGTCCTGAACACTGAAGCTTTCTTT. Its protein is CASSFNRVLNTEAFF.